This TCR beta chain was retrieved from a study of blood T cell repertoires in COVID-19. About the research overall: The United States, Italy and Spain provided the acute and convalescent COVID-19 samples.

Per the original data handling: Amplification from reference gene primers served as the basis for estimated nucleated cell counts. The assay was immunoSEQ multiplex PCR, and TCRdb's table has in-frame clones only and misses some. The V and J calls and clone size were taken over from that table, and D and trimming were inferred from the DNA. The sample holds around 150,000 clones, around 85% seen once. The sequencing input was peripheral blood. This TCR derives from a human donor in a cohort sampled during active COVID-19.

CDR3 loop: CASSFDYGGMYEQYF. Written as DNA, the CDR3 is TGTGCCAGCAGCTTCGATTACGGGGGGATGTACGAGCAGTACTTC. V and J are TRBV7-2 and TRBJ2-7; 7 bases fit TRBD2. The CDR3 loop spans 15 amino acids. Germline values: CDR1 SGHTA, CDR2 FQGNSA. Germline trimming cut 3 bases from V and 4 bases from J; bases unmatched to any gene: 9.